The sequence of this TCR beta chain was determined in a study of T cell changes during pregnancy in multiple sclerosis. CDR1 and CDR2 from the germline V gene are SGHRS and YFSETQ. There are 14 residues in the CDR3. V gave up 2 bases and J gave up 2 bases, with 11 bases separating them. TCRdb's copy holds only in-frame clones and misses some; the assay was immunoSEQ multiplex PCR. In the table there are roughly 110,000 clones, less than 95% of which are singletons. Material: peripheral blood, obtained in the third trimester of pregnancy. The V and J genes are TRBV5-1 and TRBJ2-7, with no clear D. The TCR sequence derives from a female donor in good health, enrolled as a control in a pregnancy study. CDR3 bases: TGCGCCAGCAGCTTATCAACCCTAACCTACGAGCAGTACTTC. Translation: CASSLSTLTYEQYF.